This record concerns one T cell receptor beta chain sequence. The CDR3 covers 14 residues. Trimming stripped 6 bases from V and 2 bases from J, with 13 bases between. Template material for amplifying TCR beta CDR3 regions consisted of RNA transcripts. The TCR CDR3 first-round RT-PCR relied on the HTBI primer set. TCRdb reprocessed the multiplex PCR reads with MiXCR, giving one entry per CDR3 protein. The sample holds approximately 620,000 distinct CDR3 sequences, about 15% seen once. This sample was taken from a study of T cells in Graves' hyperthyroidism and ophthalmopathy. The sequenced sample was blood. The J gene is TRBJ1-2, the V gene TRBV12-3 or TRBV12-4, with D possibly matching TRBD1 (6 bases). The TCR was taken from a woman under 40 with Graves' hyperthyroidism that later progressed to Graves' ophthalmopathy. Here the CDR3 DNA reads TGTGCCAGCAGACGGGACAACCGAAACTATGGCTACACCTTC. Protein product: CASRRDNRNYGYTF.